Sequencing of this TCR beta chain was carried out in a study of PD-1 blockade in classical Hodgkin lymphoma. General study points: Only CD4+ TCR diversity, not CD8+, had risen significantly by C4D1.

Remarks on this clone: Its specificity is not known. An end of the junction differs from the germline gene, which may be a read error.

The sample's time point: cycle 4 day 1 (C4D1), after more than 5 weeks of nivolumab. Each of the patients experienced relapse following autologous stem cell transplantation, and their brentuximab vedotin exposure differed. Looked up from germline, CDR1 is SSHAT and CDR2 is FNYEAQ (reference sequence). The CDR3 is 13 residues long. The repertoire was sequenced with immunoSEQ multiplex PCR; TCRdb's copy has only in-frame clones and lacks some. The top ten clones hold just under 2% of a sample with some 96,000 clones, about 92% of them seen once. Material: peripheral blood mononuclear cells (PBMCs), obtained before the fourth cycle of nivolumab. This chain uses TRBV7-7 with TRBJ1-5; D uncertain. This TCR derives from a human donor with classical Hodgkin lymphoma. The CDR3 region is CASSSHLNQPQHF. CDR3 in DNA: TGTGCTAGCAGCTCTCACTTAAATCAGCCCCAGCATTTT. Variable domain in full (rest from reference TRBV7-7 and TRBJ1-5): GAGVSQSPRYKVTKRGQDVTLRCDPISSHATLYWYQQALGQGPEFLTYFNYEAQPDKSGLPSDRFSAERPEGSISTLTIQRTEQRDSAMYRCASSSHLNQPQHFGDGTRLSIL.